Each of the 25 T cell receptor beta chains below was sequenced from the same sample in a study of blood T cell repertoires in COVID-19. This table comes from immunoSEQ multiplex PCR, and its TCRdb copy is limited to in-frame clones, with some not included. This sample has approximately 670,000 clones; just under 90% occur once, and the top ten carry 0.2% to 0.3%. What was sequenced was peripheral blood. These receptors came from a woman aged 18-29 years with acute or convalescent COVID-19.

The V gene is TRBV5-6, the J gene TRBJ1-2, with D tentatively TRBD1 (5 bases). The V end lost 6 bases, the J end lost 3 bases, and 9 bases lay between the germline ends. Germline lookup yields CDR1 SGHDT and CDR2 YYEEEE. This CDR3 comprises 12 residues. In DNA, the CDR3 is TGTGCCAGCATAGACAGAGACTATGGCTACACCTTC. It specifies CASIDRDYGYTF.

The rearrangement joins TRBV6-5 to TRBJ1-2; D possibly corresponds to TRBD1 (5 bases). From germline, CDR1 is MNHEY and CDR2 SVGAGI. V lost 8 bases to trimming and J lost 5 bases, with 15 bases between them. There are 13 residues in the CDR3. The CDR3 DNA sequence: TGTGCCAGCTCCCTGGCGGGGGAATATGGCTACACCTTC. Translated: CASSLAGEYGYTF.

This clone was seen just once. This chain connects TRBV7-2 to TRBJ1-4, with TRBD1 matching 9 bases. The CDR3 sequence is 15 residues long. The V segment lost 0 bases and the J segment 7 bases; nucleotides outside the gene matches: 3. Germline assignment: CDR1 SGHTA and CDR2 FQGNSA. The CDR3 DNA reads TGTGCCAGCAGCTTAGCGGGACAGGGATTTGAAAAACTGTTTTTT. Translating it yields CASSLAGQGFEKLFF.

This chain joins TRBV7-8 and TRBJ2-3; the D gene is possibly TRBD2 (5 bases). CDR3 length: 15 residues. Germline-derived CDR1 and CDR2 are SGHVS and FQNEAQ. Trimming removed 1 base from V and 5 bases from J, with 13 bases in between. The DNA for the CDR3 is TGTGCCAGCAGCTTAGGAACTAGGATGGGAGATACGCAGTATTTT. Translated, it gives CASSLGTRMGDTQYF.

This chain joins TRBV11-3 and TRBJ2-3; tentative D call: TRBD2 (5 bases). CDR3 length: 13 amino acids. The germline gives CDR1 SGHNT, CDR2 YENEEA. Trimming left V 0 bases short and J 6 bases short, with 7 bases between. The CDR3 region is CASSLEASDTQYF. The CDR3 DNA sequence: TGTGCCAGCAGCTTAGAGGCTAGCGATACGCAGTATTTT.

This clone was observed once. The chain couples TRBV5-1 to TRBJ2-5; 10 positions match TRBD1. Trimming at V came to 4 bases and at J to 2 bases, leaving 8 bases not matched to a gene. CDR1 and CDR2 (germline): SGHRS, YFSETQ. This CDR3 has 16 amino acids. CDR3 region: CASSQGQGTKQETQYF. The CDR3 region has the DNA TGCGCCAGCAGCCAGGGACAGGGGACTAAGCAAGAGACCCAGTACTTC.

On this clone: At the DNA level, this CDR3 is encoded by other sequences in the same sample as well. The V gene is TRBV12-3 or TRBV12-4, the J gene TRBJ1-3; no reliable D call. V shed 6 bases and J shed 4 bases, with 7 bases lying between them. The CDR3 length is 12 residues. CDR3 region: CASSPQGNTIYF. CDR3 in DNA: TGTGCCAGCAGCCCCCAGGGAAACACCATATATTTT.

V is TRBV2 and J is TRBJ2-3; 12 bases fit TRBD1. Germline values: CDR1 SNHLY, CDR2 FYNNEI. Unmatched junction bases numbered 19, after V lost 8 bases and J lost 1 base. The CDR3 is 20 amino acids. The CDR3 spells CASLGPKGQGARRGTDTQYF. CDR3 in DNA: TGTGCCAGCCTTGGCCCCAAGGGACAGGGGGCTAGACGTGGCACAGATACGCAGTATTTT.

This chain links TRBV9 with TRBJ2-3, with 13 positions matching TRBD2. The germline V gene encodes CDR1 SGDLS and CDR2 YYNGEE. This CDR3 comprises 17 residues. The junction had 2 bases not matched to a gene; V was cut back by 0 bases and J by 1 base. CDR3 DNA sequence: TGTGCCAGCAGCGTAGGACTAGCGGGGGGACGCACAGATACGCAGTATTTT. This sequence encodes CASSVGLAGGRTDTQYF.

The genes are TRBV2 and TRBJ1-5, with D unclear. CDR1 and CDR2 from the germline V gene are SNHLY and FYNNEI. V dropped 6 bases and J dropped 2 bases, with 14 bases sitting between them. CDR3 length equals 15 residues. The CDR3 protein is CASRAGRGGNQPQHF. CDR3 in DNA: TGTGCCAGCAGGGCCGGCCGGGGTGGCAATCAGCCCCAGCATTTT.

J is TRBJ1-2 and V is TRBV5-1; TRBD1 matches at 9 bases. The germline CDR1 and CDR2 sequences are SGHRS and YFSETQ. The CDR3 has 15 amino acids. V lost 4 bases and J lost 4; bases outside the gene matches: 8. CDR3 bases: TGCGCCAGCAGCACGGGACAGGGCATGGGCTATGGCTACACCTTC. This gives the protein CASSTGQGMGYGYTF.

The chain recombines TRBV5-1 with TRBJ2-7; 9 bases line up with TRBD1. The CDR3 covers 16 residues. After removal of 3 bases from V and 5 bases from J, the junction contained 12 bases not matched to a gene. Germline CDR1 and CDR2: SGHRS and YFSETQ. For the CDR3, the DNA is TGCGCCAGCAGCTGGATACCGGGACAGGGAATAGACGAGCAGTACTTC. Amino acid sequence: CASSWIPGQGIDEQYF.

The rearrangement links TRBV7-8 to TRBJ2-7; possibly TRBD2 for D (6 bases). Trimming removed 1 base from V and 3 bases from J, with 10 bases in between. Germline CDR1 and CDR2: SGHVS and FQNEAQ. CDR3 length: 14 residues. DNA for the CDR3: TGTGCCAGCAGCTTAGTTAGGGGACTCTACGAGCAGTACTTC. Protein: CASSLVRGLYEQYF.

A single count supports this clone. V usage is TRBV14 and J usage is TRBJ2-1; the match to TRBD2 covers 7 bases. Per germline, CDR1 SGHDN and CDR2 FVKESK. V trimming: 4 bases; J trimming: 0 bases; junction bases outside the gene matches: 9. CDR3 size: 17 residues. CDR3 residues: CASSLQRGGSSYNEQFF. For the CDR3, the DNA is TGTGCCAGCAGCCTCCAAAGGGGAGGGAGCTCCTACAATGAGCAGTTCTTC.

V usage is TRBV9 and J usage is TRBJ1-1; 8 positions agree with TRBD1. The CDR3 sequence is 14 residues long. V was clipped by 0 bases and J by 11 bases; unmatched bases: 9. Germline V lookup: CDR1 SGDLS, CDR2 YYNGEE. The CDR3 region has the DNA TGTGCCAGCAGCGTAGAGGGACAGGCCTCGGGGGCTTTCTTT. It specifies CASSVEGQASGAFF. The full variable domain, its missing parts supplied by reference TRBV9 and TRBJ1-1, is DSGVTQTPKHLITATGQRVTLRCSPRSGDLSVYWYQQSLDQGLQFLIQYYNGEERAKGNILERFSAQQFPDLHSELNLSSLELGDSALYFCASSVEGQASGAFFGQGTRLTVV.

The rearrangement uses TRBV9 and TRBJ1-3; TRBD1 might be the D (5 bases). V was shortened by 3 bases and J by 0 bases, with 7 bases between the two germline ends. The CDR3 has 14 amino acids. The germline V gene encodes CDR1 SGDLS and CDR2 YYNGEE. CDR3 sequence (DNA): TGTGCCAGCAGCGGGGGCCTCTCTGGAAACACCATATATTTT. It codes for CASSGGLSGNTIYF.

V usage is TRBV4-1 and J usage is TRBJ1-1; D ambiguous. The germline V gene encodes CDR1 MGHRA and CDR2 YSYEKL. This CDR3 contains 15 residues. V was pared by 4 bases and J by 1 base, with 13 bases between. The chain's CDR3 is CASSPLRDTNTEAFF. As DNA, the CDR3 is TGCGCCAGCAGCCCATTGCGCGATACGAACACTGAAGCTTTCTTT.

The chain is built from TRBV5-5 and TRBJ2-7; 9 bases agree with TRBD1. The CDR3 contains 14 residues. Germline V CDR1 and CDR2: SGHKS, YYEKEE (reference sequence). V shed 4 bases and J 3 bases; nucleotides not matched to a gene: 5. Here the CDR3 DNA reads TGTGCCAGCAGCACCGGGACAGGGTTCTACGAGCAGTACTTC. Translation gives CASSTGTGFYEQYF.

The chain employs TRBV27 and TRBJ1-5; perhaps TRBD1 as D (5 bases). CDR1 is MNHEY, CDR2 SMNVEV, per germline (reference sequence). Trimming stripped 7 bases from V and 4 bases from J, with 26 bases between. This CDR3 region has 18 residues. The CDR3 loop reads CASTPRARTGKGNQPQHF. CDR3 sequence (DNA): TGTGCCAGCACCCCACGGGCCCGAACAGGCAAGGGTAATCAGCCCCAGCATTTT.

The chain combines TRBV6-6 with TRBJ2-1, with TRBD2 matching over 11 bases. From germline, CDR1 is MNHNY and CDR2 SVGAGI (reference sequence). This CDR3 has 18 amino acids. After removal of 5 bases from V and 10 bases from J, the junction contained 19 bases not matched to a gene. The CDR3 sequence is CASSRFPPLAGGPYEQFF. Written as DNA, the CDR3 is TGTGCCAGCAGTCGCTTCCCGCCCCTAGCGGGGGGCCCCTACGAGCAGTTCTTC.

This chain links TRBV19 with TRBJ1-2, with TRBD1 matching over 7 bases. The CDR3 length is 18 residues. Germline V gives CDR1 LNHDA, CDR2 SQIVND (reference sequence). V was clipped by 7 bases and J by 0 bases; unmatched bases: 17. CDR3 loop: CASTPRGQSITSNYGYTF. CDR3 in DNA: TGTGCCAGTACACCCAGGGGACAGAGCATCACTTCTAACTATGGCTACACCTTC.

This sequence joins TRBV11-2 and TRBJ1-2, with a tentative D call TRBD1 (6 bases). Trimming removed 5 bases at V and 0 bases at J, with 22 bases between. This CDR3 has 18 amino acids. CDR1 SGHAT and CDR2 FQNNGV come from the germline V gene. CDR3 protein: CASSALTLGRGTNYGYTF. CDR3 nucleotide sequence: TGTGCCAGCAGCGCTCTGACGTTGGGCAGGGGAACTAACTATGGCTACACCTTC.

This clone has a single count. In nucleotides, the CDR3 is TGTGCCAGCAGCCAGCGGGAGGAACGGTGGAACACTGAAGCTTTCTTT. This sequence encodes CASSQREERWNTEAFF. V is TRBV3-1 (or the pseudogene TRBV3-2) and J is TRBJ1-1; D uncertain. From germline, CDR1 is LGHDT and CDR2 YNNKEL (reference sequence). Trimming removed 3 bases at V and 1 base at J, with 15 bases between. This CDR3 is 16 amino acids long.

The rearrangement joins TRBV29-1 to TRBJ2-2; 7 positions match TRBD1. CDR3 size: 13 residues. From germline, CDR1 is SQVTM and CDR2 ANQGSEA. The trim removed 3 bases at V and 7 bases at J, leaving 5 bases unmatched. The CDR3 spells CSVDVQGVGELFF. In DNA form, the CDR3 reads TGCAGCGTTGATGTGCAGGGGGTCGGGGAGCTGTTTTTT.

The rearrangement links TRBV24-1 to TRBJ2-2; D possibly corresponds to TRBD2 (5 bases). CDR3 length: 15 residues. Trimming removed 4 bases at V and 3 bases at J, with 11 bases between. CDR1 and CDR2 (germline): KGHDR, SFDVKD. This CDR3 reads CATSDFGIHTGELFF. CDR3 sequence (DNA): TGTGCCACCAGTGACTTCGGGATTCACACCGGGGAGCTGTTTTTT.